This T cell receptor beta chain was recorded in a study of blood T cells in healthy people across ages. With respect to this clonotype: Its antigen is not known.

Combining a sample-barcoded 5' primer with a J-beta primer mix, a second PCR ran for about 6 to 12 cycles. TCRdb fed the 5' RACE reads into MiXCR, producing one record per CDR3 protein. The sample includes 850,000 to 1,100,000 distinct CDR3 sequences, around two fifths of them seen just once. Donors gave 9 to 10 milliliters of peripheral blood apiece. Whole-study findings and limits: Older age coincided with a roughly linear decline in TCR beta diversity per million T cells. Diversity estimates drawn from one million T cells were deemed underestimates. Long-lived donors carried more naive CD4+ cells and greater diversity than aged donors.

Germline values: CDR1 SEHNR, CDR2 FQNEAQ (reference sequence). V was clipped by 5 bases and J by 8 bases; unmatched bases: 9. The length of the CDR3 is 14 residues. The sequencing sample was made of blood. The chain is built from TRBV7-9 and TRBJ1-2, with TRBD1 identical over 9 bases. This TCR derives from a man younger than 30 in good health. CDR3 sequence (DNA): TGTGCCAGCAGCCCACGGACAGGGGTCGAGGGCTACACCTTC. Translating it yields CASSPRTGVEGYTF.